A single sample gave rise to the 23 T cell receptor beta chains below, sequenced in a study of cytomegalovirus exposure and HLA in healthy donors. Vbeta (60) and Jbeta (13) primers were used in the PCR. TCRdb's copy holds only in-frame clones and misses some; the assay was immunoSEQ multiplex PCR. The data hold 150,000 to 200,000 clones, with roughly four fifths observed a single time. The sample comprised PBMCs. These receptor sequences come from a middle-aged woman in good health and CMV-seronegative.

The CDR3 protein is CASSLGLAVYNEQFF. The CDR3, as DNA: TGTGCCAGCAGTTTAGGCCTAGCGGTCTACAATGAGCAGTTCTTC. V gene TRBV27 combines with J gene TRBJ2-1, with 7 positions matching TRBD2. The CDR3 has 15 residues. V dropped 2 bases and J dropped 3; count of bases not matched to a gene: 4. Germline CDR1 and CDR2: MNHEY and SMNVEV (reference sequence).

In this sample, this clone turned up once. This sequence joins TRBV2 and TRBJ1-4; D gene unclear. Germline lookup yields CDR1 SNHLY and CDR2 FYNNEI. The CDR3 totals 13 residues. V was cut by 7 bases and J by 1 base, with 7 bases left in between. CDR3 residues: CASNIITNEKLFF. CDR3 DNA sequence: TGTGCCAGCAACATCATAACTAATGAAAAACTGTTTTTT.

The chain combines TRBV2 with TRBJ2-7, with D perhaps matching TRBD2 (6 bases). V was cut by 6 bases and J by 0 bases, with 18 bases left in between. The V gene's germline CDR1 is SNHLY and CDR2 FYNNEI. The CDR3 covers 16 residues. The CDR3 bases are TGTGCCAGCAGAGGAGGGCTGAGCGGTAGCTCCTACGAGCAGTACTTC. Its translation is CASRGGLSGSSYEQYF.

CDR3 amino acids: CASSAQKTGSAEQYF. CDR3 coding DNA: TGTGCCAGCAGTGCCCAAAAGACAGGGAGTGCCGAGCAGTACTTC. This chain links TRBV27 with TRBJ2-7, with 7 bases aligning to TRBD1. This CDR3 has 15 amino acids. Germline loops: CDR1 MNHEY, CDR2 SMNVEV (reference sequence). V trimming: 5 bases; J trimming: 6 bases; junction bases outside the gene matches: 13.

This chain links TRBV7-9 with TRBJ1-1; no definite D call. The CDR3 is made up of 11 amino acids. Germline CDR1 is SEHNR and CDR2 is FQNEAQ (reference sequence). Between the trimmed V and J ends, which lost 6 bases and 5 bases, there was a span of 7 bases. In DNA, the CDR3 is TGTGCCAGCAGTGAGTGGACTGAAGCTTTCTTT. Amino acid sequence: CASSEWTEAFF.

The V gene is TRBV7-3, the J gene TRBJ2-2; unclear D gene. Germline V gene data show CDR1 as SGHTA and CDR2 as FQGTGA. The CDR3 is made up of 12 amino acids. The V end lost 1 base, the J end lost 7 bases, and 4 bases lay between the germline ends. As DNA, the CDR3 is TGTGCCAGCAGCTTAATTATCGGGGAGCTGTTTTTT. Its translation: CASSLIIGELFF.

The chain couples TRBV28 to TRBJ1-5; D gene unclear. The CDR3 runs 15 residues. Germline V lookup: CDR1 MDHEN, CDR2 SYDVKM. The V end was cut by 6 bases, the J end by 2 bases, with 14 bases between. CDR3 sequence: CASSLTSTGNQPQHF. The CDR3 DNA reads TGTGCCAGCAGCCTGACATCTACGGGCAATCAGCCCCAGCATTTT.

V gene TRBV18 combines with J gene TRBJ1-4; a weak D match, TRBD1 (5 bases). From germline, CDR1 is KGHSH and CDR2 LQKENI. The V end was cut by 1 base, the J end by 2 bases, with 11 bases between. The CDR3 has 16 amino acids. The CDR3 DNA reads as TGTGCCAGCTCACCACGACCAGGGCCGACTAATGAAAAACTGTTTTTT. Its protein is CASSPRPGPTNEKLFF.

The chain has TRBV6-1 and TRBJ2-7; 8 bases map to TRBD1. Germline loops: CDR1 MNHNS, CDR2 SASEGT. Germline trimming cut 5 bases from V and 3 bases from J; bases unmatched to any gene: 9. This CDR3 contains 15 residues. DNA for the CDR3: TGTGCCAGCAGTCCCCGAGGACAGGGAGGCTACGAGCAGTACTTC. It translates to CASSPRGQGGYEQYF.

The chain uses TRBV29-1 and TRBJ1-2; D is uncertain. CDR3 length equals 12 residues. V lost 3 bases to trimming and J lost 2 bases, with 7 bases between them. CDR1 is SQVTM and CDR2 is ANQGSEA in the germline V gene. The CDR3 here is CSVDRRNYGYTF. CDR3 in DNA: TGCAGCGTTGACAGGAGGAACTATGGCTACACCTTC.

Concerning this clone: At one of its ends the junction is not consistent with the germline gene, which may arise from a read error. The chain is built from TRBV25-1 and TRBJ2-7; no reliable D call. This CDR3 has 14 amino acids. Germline lookup yields CDR1 MGHDK and CDR2 SYGVNS. CDR3 loop: CASIEALSTYEQYF. For the CDR3, the DNA is TGTGCCAGCATTGAAGCCCTATCTACCTACGAGCAGTACTTC.

The DNA of the CDR3 is TGTGCCAGCAGCAAATGGGTGGCGGGAGCAAGCACAGATACGCAGTATTTT. This sequence encodes CASSKWVAGASTDTQYF. The rearrangement uses TRBV21-1 and TRBJ2-3; the D call of TRBD2 is as the table states it, not checked on the DNA. TRBV21-1 is a pseudogene locus. The length of the CDR3 is 17 residues.

This clone was recorded once. The rearrangement links TRBV4-1 to TRBJ2-3; unclear D gene. The CDR3 sequence is 15 residues long. Germline CDR1 reads MGHRA; CDR2 reads YSYEKL. Trimming removed 0 bases at V and 2 bases at J, with 9 bases between. CDR3 DNA: TGCGCCAGCAGCCAAGATCTGGCGGTCACAGATACGCAGTATTTT. Protein product: CASSQDLAVTDTQYF.

The chain joins TRBV9 to TRBJ2-5; 7 nucleotides line up with TRBD2. The CDR3 contains 15 residues. J gave up 4 bases and V 1 base, and 7 bases lay outside the gene matches. Germline loops: CDR1 SGDLS, CDR2 YYNGEE. As DNA, the CDR3 is TGTGCCAGCAGCGTACTTGGCGGGAGTGGAGAGACCCAGTACTTC. Translated, it gives CASSVLGGSGETQYF.

This clone was observed once. The chain has TRBV5-4 and TRBJ2-3; D is perhaps TRBD2 (5 bases). This CDR3 comprises 13 residues. Germline V gene lookup returns CDR1 SGHNT and CDR2 YYREEE (reference sequence). Trimming left V 5 bases short and J 5 bases short, with 12 bases between. The CDR3 DNA is TGTGCCAGCAGGAGGGAAGCACAAGATACGCAGTATTTT. Its translation is CASRREAQDTQYF.

The chain recombines TRBV28 with TRBJ1-1; 8 bases are a match to TRBD1. Germline V gene sequence: CDR1 MDHEN, CDR2 SYDVKM. There are 15 residues in the CDR3. V was pared by 7 bases and J by 5 bases, with 12 bases of the junction left unmatched. The CDR3 DNA reads TGTGCCAGCATCACGGAGACAGGGGCCCAGACTGAAGCTTTCTTT. It encodes CASITETGAQTEAFF. The full variable domain, its missing parts supplied by reference TRBV28 and TRBJ1-1, is DVKVTQSSRYLVKRTGEKVFLECVQDMDHENMFWYRQDPGLGLRLIYFSYDVKMKEKGDIPEGYSVSREKKERFSLILESASTNQTSMYLCASITETGAQTEAFFGQGTRLTVV.

The CDR3 DNA is TGTGCCAGCAGCGTACGATGGAGTATGGGCTCCTACAATGAGCAGTTCTTC. As protein: CASSVRWSMGSYNEQFF. The chain is built from TRBV9 and TRBJ2-1; D is unresolved. The CDR3 covers 17 residues. The V and J ends lost 1 base and 0 bases respectively, with 14 bases between them. Per germline, CDR1 SGDLS and CDR2 YYNGEE. The full variable domain, in which reference TRBV9 and TRBJ2-1 provide the parts outside the CDR3, is DSGVTQTPKHLITATGQRVTLRCSPRSGDLSVYWYQQSLDQGLQFLIQYYNGEERAKGNILERFSAQQFPDLHSELNLSSLELGDSALYFCASSVRWSMGSYNEQFFGPGTRLTVL.

This chain links TRBV7-8 with TRBJ2-7; D possibly corresponds to TRBD2 (6 bases). Germline CDR1 reads SGHVS; CDR2 reads FQNEAQ. CDR3 length equals 15 residues. Deletions cut 2 bases from V and 3 bases from J, with 14 bases between. The CDR3 is CASSLRRDWLYEQYF. The CDR3 bases are TGTGCCAGCAGCTTACGCCGGGACTGGCTCTACGAGCAGTACTTC. The whole variable domain, filled in from reference TRBV7-8 and TRBJ2-7, reads GAGVSQSPRYKVAKRGQDVALRCDPISGHVSLFWYQQALGQGPEFLTYFQNEAQLDKSGLPSDRFFAERPEGSVSTLKIQRTQQEDSAVYLCASSLRRDWLYEQYFGPGTRLTVT.

This chain uses TRBV7-2 with TRBJ2-7; the D is unclear. CDR3 length: 13 residues. Germline CDR1 is SGHTA and CDR2 is FQGNSA. Deletions cut 1 base from V and 0 bases from J, with 4 bases between. This CDR3 is CASSLGPSYEQYF. The CDR3 region has the DNA TGTGCCAGCAGCTTAGGGCCCTCCTACGAGCAGTACTTC. Full variable domain (remainder filled in from reference TRBV7-2 and TRBJ2-7): GAGVSQSPSNKVTEKGKDVELRCDPISGHTALYWYRQSLGQGLEFLIYFQGNSAPDKSGLPSDRFSAERTGGSVSTLTIQRTQQEDSAVYLCASSLGPSYEQYFGPGTRLTVT.

V is TRBV5-1 and J is TRBJ1-1, with TRBD1 identical over 7 bases. V trimming: 4 bases; J trimming: 1 base; junction bases outside the gene matches: 7. Germline loops: CDR1 SGHRS, CDR2 YFSETQ. The CDR3 totals 15 residues. Here the CDR3 reads CASSLGGQSNTEAFF. As DNA, the CDR3 is TGCGCCAGCAGCCTCGGGGGACAGTCGAACACTGAAGCTTTCTTT.

The chain recombines TRBV6-5 with TRBJ1-4; TRBD1 matches at 9 bases. V gave up 6 bases and J gave up 7 bases; unmatched junction bases: 6. CDR3 length equals 14 residues. Per germline, CDR1 MNHEY and CDR2 SVGAGI. CDR3 sequence: CASSRTGDREKLFF. CDR3 nucleotides: TGTGCCAGCAGCCGGACAGGGGACCGTGAAAAACTGTTTTTT.

This clone has just one count. The chain is built from TRBV29-1 and TRBJ2-1; no clear D. The CDR3 covers 14 residues. Trimming removed 3 bases at V and 0 bases at J, with 9 bases between. In germline, CDR1 is SQVTM, CDR2 ANQGSEA. The DNA of the CDR3 is TGCAGCGTTGAGGCAGGAAGCTCCTACAATGAGCAGTTCTTC. It encodes CSVEAGSSYNEQFF.

The chain links TRBV18 to TRBJ2-2, with D possibly matching TRBD2 (5 bases). Germline CDR1 reads KGHSH; CDR2 reads LQKENI. V lost 6 bases and J 5 bases, leaving 10 bases between the germline ends. This CDR3 comprises 13 residues. CDR3 nucleotide sequence: TGTGCCAGCTCGGGAGAAGGAACCGGGGAGCTGTTTTTT. Translating gives CASSGEGTGELFF. The variable domain in full, with the rest retrieved from reference TRBV18 and TRBJ2-2, is NAGVMQNPRHLVRRRGQEARLRCSPMKGHSHVYWYRQLPEEGLKFMVYLQKENIIDESGMPKERFSAEFPKEGPSILRIQQVVRGDSAAYFCASSGEGTGELFFGEGSRLTVL.